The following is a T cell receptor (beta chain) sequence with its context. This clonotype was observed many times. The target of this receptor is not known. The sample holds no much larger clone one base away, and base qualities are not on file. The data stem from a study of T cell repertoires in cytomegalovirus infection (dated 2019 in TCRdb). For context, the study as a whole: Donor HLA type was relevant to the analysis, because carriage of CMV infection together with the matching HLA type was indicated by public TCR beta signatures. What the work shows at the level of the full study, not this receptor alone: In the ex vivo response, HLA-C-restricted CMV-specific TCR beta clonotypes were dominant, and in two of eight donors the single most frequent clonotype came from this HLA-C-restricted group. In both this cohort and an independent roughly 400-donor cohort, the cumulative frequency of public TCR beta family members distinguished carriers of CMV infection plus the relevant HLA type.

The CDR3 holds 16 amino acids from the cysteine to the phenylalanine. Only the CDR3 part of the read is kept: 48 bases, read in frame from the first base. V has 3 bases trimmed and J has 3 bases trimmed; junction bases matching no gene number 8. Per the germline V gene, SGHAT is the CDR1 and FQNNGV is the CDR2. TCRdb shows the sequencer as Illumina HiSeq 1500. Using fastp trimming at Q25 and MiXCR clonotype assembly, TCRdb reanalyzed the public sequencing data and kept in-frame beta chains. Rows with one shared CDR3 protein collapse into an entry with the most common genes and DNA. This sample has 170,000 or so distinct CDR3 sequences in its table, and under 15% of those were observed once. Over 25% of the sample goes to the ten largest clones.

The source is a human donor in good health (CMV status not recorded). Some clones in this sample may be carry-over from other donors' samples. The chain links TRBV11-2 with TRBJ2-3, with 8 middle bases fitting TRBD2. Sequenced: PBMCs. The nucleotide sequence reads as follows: TGTGCCAGCAGCTTTTTGGCGGGGGGATTTACAGATACGCAGTATTTT. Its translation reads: CASSFLAGGFTDTQYF.